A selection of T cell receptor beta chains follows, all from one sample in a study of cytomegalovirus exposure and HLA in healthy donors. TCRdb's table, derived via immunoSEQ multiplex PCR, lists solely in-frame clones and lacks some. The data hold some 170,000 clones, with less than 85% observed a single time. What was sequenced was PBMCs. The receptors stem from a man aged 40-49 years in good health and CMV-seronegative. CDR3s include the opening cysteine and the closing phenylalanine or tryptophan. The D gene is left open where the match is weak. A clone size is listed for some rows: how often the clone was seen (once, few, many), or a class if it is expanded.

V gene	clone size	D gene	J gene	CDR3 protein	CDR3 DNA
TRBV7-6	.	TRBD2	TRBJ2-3	CASSLGLAGGADTQYF	TGTGCCAGCAGCTTAGGACTAGCGGGGGGAGCAGATACGCAGTATTTT
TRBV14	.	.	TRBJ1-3	CASSQGRGDGNTIYF	TGTGCCAGCAGCCAAGGAAGGGGCGACGGAAACACCATATATTTT
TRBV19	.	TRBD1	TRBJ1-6	CASSLRTGSISPLHF	TGTGCCAGTAGTCTAAGGACAGGGTCGATTTCACCCCTCCACTTT
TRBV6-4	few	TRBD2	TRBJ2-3	CASSSSGVDTQYF	TGTGCCAGCAGTAGCAGCGGGGTTGATACGCAGTATTTT
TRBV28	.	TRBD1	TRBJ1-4	CASPPRGEKPVDREEGTNEKLFF	TGTGCCAGCCCCCCAAGGGGAGAAAAGCCCGTAGACAGGGAGGAGGGGACTAATGAAAAACTGTTTTTT
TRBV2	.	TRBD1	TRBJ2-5	CASGRRSGWTGVQETQYF	TGTGCCTCAGGGCGAAGATCCGGATGGACAGGGGTCCAAGAGACCCAGTACTTC
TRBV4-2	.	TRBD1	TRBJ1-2	CASSQDVQGAYGYTF	TGTGCCAGCAGCCAAGATGTCCAGGGGGCATACGGCTACACCTTC
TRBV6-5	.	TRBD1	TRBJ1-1	CASSLTGENTEAFF	TGTGCCAGCAGCCTGACAGGGGAGAACACTGAAGCTTTCTTT
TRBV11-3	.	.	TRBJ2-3	CASSAHRTPDTQYF	TGTGCCAGCAGCGCCCACAGAACTCCCGATACGCAGTATTTT
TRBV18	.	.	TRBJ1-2	CASSPAGGPLGRSNYGYTF	TGTGCCAGCTCACCAGCGGGGGGGCCGCTGGGGCGTTCTAACTATGGCTACACCTTC
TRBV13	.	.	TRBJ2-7	CASSLVSGNSYEQYF	TGTGCCAGCAGCTTAGTTTCGGGGAACTCCTACGAGCAGTACTTC
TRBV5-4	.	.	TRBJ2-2	CASSPYGTGELFF	TGTGCCAGCAGCCCTTACGGCACCGGGGAGCTGTTTTTT
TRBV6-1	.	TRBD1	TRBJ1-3	CASSERWQGGGGNTIYF	TGTGCCAGCAGTGAAAGGTGGCAGGGGGGAGGTGGAAACACCATATATTTT
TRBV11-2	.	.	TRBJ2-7	CASMEVPGYEQYF	TGTGCCAGCATGGAGGTCCCCGGCTACGAGCAGTACTTC
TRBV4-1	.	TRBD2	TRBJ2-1	CASSFRLAGGLNNEQFF	TGCGCCAGCAGCTTCCGACTAGCGGGGGGGCTTAACAATGAGCAGTTCTTC
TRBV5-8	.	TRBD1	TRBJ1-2	CASSPVRDSLYGYTF	TGTGCCAGCAGCCCGGTTAGGGACAGCCTCTATGGCTACACCTTC
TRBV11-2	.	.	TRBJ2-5	CASSSQGAGGTETQYF	TGTGCCAGCAGCTCCCAGGGGGCGGGGGGGACAGAGACCCAGTACTTC
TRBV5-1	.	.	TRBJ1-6	CASSFSGGPLHF	TGCGCCAGCAGCTTCTCGGGGGGACCCCTCCACTTT
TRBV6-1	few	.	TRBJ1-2	CASSWSGQGSYGYTF	TGTGCCAGCAGTTGGTCCGGGCAGGGGTCGTATGGCTACACCTTC
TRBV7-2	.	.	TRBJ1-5	CASSSWQGQPQHF	TGTGCCAGCAGCTCCTGGCAGGGTCAGCCCCAGCATTTT
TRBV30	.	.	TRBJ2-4	CAWSRGGCIQYF	TGTGCCTGGAGCAGGGGCGGTTGCATTCAGTACTTC
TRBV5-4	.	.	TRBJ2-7	CASSPMTGLRNEQYF	TGTGCCAGCAGCCCGATGACAGGCCTGAGGAACGAGCAGTACTTC
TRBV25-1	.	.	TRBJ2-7	CASSEFSQGHYEQYF	TGTGCCAGCAGTGAATTCTCTCAGGGTCACTACGAGCAGTACTTC
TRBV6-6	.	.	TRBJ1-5	CASSYLGADQPQHF	TGTGCCAGCAGTTATCTGGGGGCCGATCAGCCCCAGCATTTT
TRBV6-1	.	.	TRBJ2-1	CATEAVRSYNEQFF	TGTGCCACCGAAGCGGTTCGGTCCTACAATGAGCAGTTCTTC
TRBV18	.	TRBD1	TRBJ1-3	CASQGGSGNTIYF	TGTGCCAGCCAGGGGGGCTCTGGAAACACCATATATTTT
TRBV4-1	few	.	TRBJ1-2	CASSQGSTTGAIYGYTF	TGCGCCAGCAGCCAAGGTTCGACCACGGGAGCTATCTATGGCTACACCTTC